The entry that follows covers one T cell receptor beta chain sequence. This entry belongs to a study of CD8+CD57+ T cells in acquired aplastic anemia. CDR3 size: 16 residues. Trimming took 5 bases from V and 3 from J, leaving 18 bases between them. Per the germline V gene, CDR1 is MNHNS and CDR2 is SASEGT. The authors sequenced patients whose flow cytometry had shown CD8+CD57+ cell expansion. Genomic DNA, the template, was used for profiling of the TCR beta VDJ and CDR3. TCRdb analysed the reads with MiXCR anew, one entry per CDR3 protein. Counted here are about 200,000 distinct CDR3 sequences, 50% to 70% occurring once; the ten biggest clones make up roughly 64%.

The source material was sorted CD4+, CD8+, or CD8+CD57+ T cells (not recorded which) from PBMCs. This TCR came from a human donor with aplastic anemia. The J gene is TRBJ2-3, the V gene TRBV6-1; D is perhaps TRBD2 (6 bases). Written as DNA, the CDR3 is TGTGCCAGCAGTTACGATTCCGGGACTGAGACAGATACGCAGTATTTT. Its protein product is CASSYDSGTETDTQYF.